These 16 T cell receptor beta chains came from one sample sequenced in a study of T cells in Graves' hyperthyroidism and ophthalmopathy (dated by TCRdb to between 2018 and 2021). Library construction relied on multiplex PCR. Sequencing instrument: Illumina HiSeq 2000. Amplification of TCR beta CDR3 regions was carried out from RNA transcripts. The first round of RT-PCR for the TCR CDR3 was performed with the HTBI primer set and the Qiagen OneStep RT-PCR kit. TCRdb applied fastp at Q25 and MiXCR to the public reads, then kept only in-frame beta chains. Duplicate CDR3 protein sequences are folded into a single record with the most common DNA and genes. The sample table contains 640,000 or so distinct CDR3 sequences; only one count was recorded for 14% of them. Around 7% of the sample is held by the ten biggest clonotypes. Sequenced: blood. These receptor sequences come from a woman aged 18 to 35 with Graves' ophthalmopathy.

Many counts were recorded for this clonotype. In DNA, the CDR3 is TGTGCCAGCCGGCCGTTACAGGGGCGCCCCTCCGAGCAGTACTTC. Translation gives CASRPLQGRPSEQYF. V is TRBV7-9 and J is TRBJ2-7, with 7 bases identical to TRBD1. The CDR3 contains 15 residues. Germline CDR1 SEHNR, CDR2 FQNEAQ (reference sequence). The V gene end was trimmed by 8 bases and the J gene end by 6 bases; junction bases not matched to a gene: 16.

In this sample, this clonotype turned up many times. This CDR3 is CATSRVVGSGTDTQYF. In DNA form, the CDR3 reads TGTGCCACCTCGCGAGTTGTGGGAAGCGGTACAGATACGCAGTATTTT. The chain joins TRBV27 to TRBJ2-3, with a tentative D call TRBD2 (5 bases). Deletions cut 10 bases from V and 3 bases from J, with 23 bases between. The CDR3 spans 16 residues. The germline gives CDR1 MNHEY, CDR2 SMNVEV (reference sequence).

This clonotype was seen ten or more times. V and J are TRBV20-1 and TRBJ2-3; 14 bases line up with TRBD2. V shed 0 bases, J shed 6 bases, and the junction held 5 bases outside the gene matches. Germline-derived CDR1 and CDR2 are DFQATT and SNEGSKA (reference sequence). The CDR3 is made up of 16 amino acids. The DNA of the CDR3 is TGCAGTGCTAGAGATGGGACTAGCGGGAGAGGGGATACGCAGTATTTT. This encodes CSARDGTSGRGDTQYF.

This clonotype was detected ten times or more. V and J are TRBV7-2 and TRBJ2-3; D remains ambiguous. The CDR3 length is 12 residues. Germline V gene sequence: CDR1 SGHTA, CDR2 FQGNSA. V was shortened by 5 bases and J by 2 bases, with 5 bases between the two germline ends. The CDR3 spells CASSLFTDTQYF. The CDR3 DNA reads TGTGCCAGCAGCCTATTCACAGATACGCAGTATTTT.

This clonotype was observed at least ten times. The V gene is TRBV28, the J gene TRBJ2-1; 8 bases align to TRBD2. Germline CDR1 and CDR2: MDHEN and SYDVKM. The V gene end was trimmed by 3 bases and the J gene end by 2 bases; junction bases not matched to a gene: 6. The CDR3 runs 16 residues. The CDR3 sequence is CASSLIAGRTYNEQFF. DNA of the CDR3: TGTGCCAGCAGTTTGATAGCGGGAAGGACCTACAATGAGCAGTTCTTC.

The chain recombines TRBV7-8 with TRBJ2-7, with D unresolved. Germline CDR1 SGHVS, CDR2 FQNEAQ. Trimming pared 5 bases from V and 7 bases from J, leaving 27 bases between. This CDR3 has 17 amino acids. Here the CDR3 reads CASSPTYFLSEPREQYF. The DNA of the CDR3 is TGTGCCAGCAGCCCTACATATTTTCTCTCCGAGCCGAGGGAGCAGTACTTC.

The chain joins TRBV24-1 to TRBJ2-1, with 7 positions matching TRBD1. Germline loops: CDR1 KGHDR, CDR2 SFDVKD. Unmatched junction bases numbered 6, after V lost 4 bases and J lost 7 bases. CDR3 length equals 14 residues. The CDR3 coding sequence is TGTGCCACCAGTGACCCGGACAGGAGGAATGAGCAGTTCTTC. As protein: CATSDPDRRNEQFF.

V gene TRBV5-1 combines with J gene TRBJ1-1, with a weak D call TRBD1 (6 bases). Germline CDR1 and CDR2: SGHRS and YFSETQ. Trimming removed 4 bases from V and 1 base from J, with 14 bases in between. The CDR3 length is 15 residues. Here the CDR3 reads CASSLAGGANTEAFF. DNA of the CDR3: TGCGCCAGCAGCCTCGCGGGGGGCGCGAACACTGAAGCTTTCTTT.

This clonotype was seen many times. This chain connects TRBV20-1 to TRBJ1-5; TRBD1 might be the D (5 bases). Germline loops: CDR1 DFQATT, CDR2 SNEGSKA (reference sequence). V lost 1 base and J 3 bases, leaving 10 bases between the germline ends. The CDR3 contains 14 residues. CDR3 DNA: TGCAGTGCTAGAGCCCGGGGCTTCAATCAGCCCCAGCATTTT. It encodes CSARARGFNQPQHF.

This clonotype was seen at least ten times. This chain links TRBV9 with TRBJ2-1; the match to TRBD2 covers 10 bases. The trim removed 0 bases at V and 10 bases at J, leaving 7 bases unmatched. In germline, CDR1 is SGDLS, CDR2 YYNGEE. The CDR3 runs to 15 residues. The CDR3 protein is CASSVEASGSLEQFF. For the CDR3, the DNA is TGTGCCAGCAGCGTAGAGGCTAGCGGGAGTCTCGAGCAGTTCTTC.

This clonotype was recorded at least ten times. The chain couples TRBV7-3 to TRBJ2-1, with 9 bases identical to TRBD1. Germline lookup yields CDR1 SGHTA and CDR2 FQGTGA. This CDR3 contains 14 residues. Trimming at V came to 4 bases and at J to 9 bases, leaving 7 bases not matched to a gene. CDR3 protein: CASSSGTGYAEQFF. In DNA form, the CDR3 reads TGTGCCAGCAGCTCCGGGACAGGGTACGCTGAGCAGTTCTTC.

This clonotype was observed at least ten times. This rearrangement joins TRBV9 to TRBJ2-3; 12 bases are shared with TRBD2. Germline trimming cut 0 bases from V and 4 bases from J; bases unmatched to any gene: 0. CDR3 size: 15 residues. CDR1 is SGDLS, CDR2 YYNGEE, per germline. CDR3 coding DNA: TGTGCCAGCAGCGTAGGGACTAGCGGGGCAGATACGCAGTATTTT. This gives the protein CASSVGTSGADTQYF.

The genes are TRBV11-2 and TRBJ1-4; TRBD1 matches at 7 bases. Per germline, CDR1 SGHAT and CDR2 FQNNGV. V shed 4 bases, J shed 7 bases, and the junction held 21 bases outside the gene matches. The CDR3 has 19 residues. The CDR3 loop reads CASSSVIKRQGETLEKLFF. CDR3 sequence (DNA): TGTGCCAGCAGCTCCGTCATTAAAAGACAGGGAGAAACCCTTGAAAAACTGTTTTTT.

This rearrangement joins TRBV4-2 to TRBJ2-1; 15 nucleotides match TRBD2. Germline loops: CDR1 LGHNA, CDR2 YNFKEQ. This CDR3 comprises 16 residues. The trim removed 1 base at V and 7 bases at J, leaving 2 bases unmatched. The CDR3 loop reads CASSQGGTSGRNEQFF. The CDR3, as DNA: TGTGCCAGCAGCCAAGGAGGGACTAGCGGGAGGAATGAGCAGTTCTTC.

On this clonotype: A much larger clone differs from this one at a single base, so this may be a read error. This rearrangement joins TRBV20-1 to TRBJ2-7, with D perhaps matching TRBD1 (5 bases). V lost 5 bases and J lost 7, with 24 bases in between. The CDR3 runs to 15 residues. Germline V gives CDR1 DFQATT, CDR2 SNEGSKA (reference sequence). For the CDR3, the DNA is TGCAGTGCTCCTTCTGGGGCAGTGGATAGACAGGAGCAGTACTTC. This codes for CSAPSGAVDRQEQYF.

This clonotype was recorded at least ten times. V gene TRBV11-2 combines with J gene TRBJ2-5; 12 bases align to TRBD1. V was pared by 3 bases and J by 4 bases, with 6 bases of the junction left unmatched. CDR3 length: 16 residues. Germline V CDR1 and CDR2: SGHAT, FQNNGV. The CDR3 DNA is TGTGCCAGCAGCTTGATCTGGGACAGGGGGCGAGAGACCCAGTACTTC. Translating it yields CASSLIWDRGRETQYF. The full variable domain, in which reference TRBV11-2 and TRBJ2-5 provide the parts outside the CDR3, is EAGVAQSPRYKIIEKRQSVAFWCNPISGHATLYWYQQILGQGPKLLIQFQNNGVVDDSQLPKDRFSAERLKGVDSTLKIQPAKLEDSAVYLCASSLIWDRGRETQYFGPGTRLLVL.